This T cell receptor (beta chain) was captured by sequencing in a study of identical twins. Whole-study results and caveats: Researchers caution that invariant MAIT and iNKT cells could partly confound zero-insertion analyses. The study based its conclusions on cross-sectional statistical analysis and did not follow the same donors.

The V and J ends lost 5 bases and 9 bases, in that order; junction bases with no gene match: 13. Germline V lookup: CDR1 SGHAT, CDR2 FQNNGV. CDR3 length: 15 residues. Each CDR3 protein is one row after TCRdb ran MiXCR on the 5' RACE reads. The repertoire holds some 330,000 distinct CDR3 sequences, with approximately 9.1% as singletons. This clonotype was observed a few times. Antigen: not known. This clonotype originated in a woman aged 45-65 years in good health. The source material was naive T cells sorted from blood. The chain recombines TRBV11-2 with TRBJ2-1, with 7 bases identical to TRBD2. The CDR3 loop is CASSPTVRGGVEQFF. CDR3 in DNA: TGTGCCAGCAGCCCGACGGTACGGGGAGGGGTTGAGCAGTTCTTC.